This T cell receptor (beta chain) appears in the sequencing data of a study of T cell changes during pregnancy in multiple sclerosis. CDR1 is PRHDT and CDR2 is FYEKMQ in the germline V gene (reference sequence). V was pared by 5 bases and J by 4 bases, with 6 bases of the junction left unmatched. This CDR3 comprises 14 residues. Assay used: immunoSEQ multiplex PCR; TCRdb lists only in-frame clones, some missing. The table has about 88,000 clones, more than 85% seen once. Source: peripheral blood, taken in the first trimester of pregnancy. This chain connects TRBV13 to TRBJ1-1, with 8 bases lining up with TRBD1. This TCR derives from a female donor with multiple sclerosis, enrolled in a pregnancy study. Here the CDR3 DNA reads TGTGCCAGCAGCCCGCACACAGGGGGCACTGAAGCTTTCTTT. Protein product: CASSPHTGGTEAFF.